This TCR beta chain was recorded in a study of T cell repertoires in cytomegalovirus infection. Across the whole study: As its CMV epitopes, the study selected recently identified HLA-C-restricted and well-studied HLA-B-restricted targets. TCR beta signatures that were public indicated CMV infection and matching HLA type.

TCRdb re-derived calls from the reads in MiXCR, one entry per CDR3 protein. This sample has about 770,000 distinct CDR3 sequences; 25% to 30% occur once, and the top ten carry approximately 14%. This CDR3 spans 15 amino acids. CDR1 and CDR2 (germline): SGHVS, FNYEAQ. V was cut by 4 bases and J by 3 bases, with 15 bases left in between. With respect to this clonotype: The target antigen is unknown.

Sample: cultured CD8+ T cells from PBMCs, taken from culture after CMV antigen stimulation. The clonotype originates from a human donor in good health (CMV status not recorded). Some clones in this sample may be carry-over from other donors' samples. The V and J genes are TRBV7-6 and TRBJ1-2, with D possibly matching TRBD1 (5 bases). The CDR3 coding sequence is TGTGCCAGCAGCTCCCGAACGCCGGGGGACTATGGCTACACCTTC. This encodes CASSSRTPGDYGYTF.